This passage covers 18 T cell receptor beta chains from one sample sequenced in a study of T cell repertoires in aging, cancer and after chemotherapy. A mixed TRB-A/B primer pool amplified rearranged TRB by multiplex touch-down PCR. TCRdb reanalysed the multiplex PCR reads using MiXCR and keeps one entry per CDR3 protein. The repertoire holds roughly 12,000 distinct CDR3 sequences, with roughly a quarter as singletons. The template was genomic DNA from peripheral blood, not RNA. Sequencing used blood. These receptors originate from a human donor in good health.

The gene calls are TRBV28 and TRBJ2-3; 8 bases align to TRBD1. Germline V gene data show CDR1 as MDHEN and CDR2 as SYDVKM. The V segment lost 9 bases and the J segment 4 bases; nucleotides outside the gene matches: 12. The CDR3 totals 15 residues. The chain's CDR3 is CASGISRGRADTQYF. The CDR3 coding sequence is TGTGCCAGTGGTATTAGCAGGGGGCGGGCAGATACGCAGTATTTT.

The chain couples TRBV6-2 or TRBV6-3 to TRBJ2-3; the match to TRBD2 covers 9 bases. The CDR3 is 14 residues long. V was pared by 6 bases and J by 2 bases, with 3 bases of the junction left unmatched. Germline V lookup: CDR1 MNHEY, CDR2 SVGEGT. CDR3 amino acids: CASRAGGYTDTQYF. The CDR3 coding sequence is TGTGCCAGCAGAGCGGGGGGCTACACAGATACGCAGTATTTT.

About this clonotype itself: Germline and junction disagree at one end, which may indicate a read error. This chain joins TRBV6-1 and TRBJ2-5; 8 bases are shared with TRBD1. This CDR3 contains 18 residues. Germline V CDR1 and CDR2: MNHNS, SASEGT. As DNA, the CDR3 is TGTGCCAGCAGTGGGGAGACAGGGGCTGTCAGCGTTCAAGAGACCCGGTACTTC. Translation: CASSGETGAVSVQETRYF.

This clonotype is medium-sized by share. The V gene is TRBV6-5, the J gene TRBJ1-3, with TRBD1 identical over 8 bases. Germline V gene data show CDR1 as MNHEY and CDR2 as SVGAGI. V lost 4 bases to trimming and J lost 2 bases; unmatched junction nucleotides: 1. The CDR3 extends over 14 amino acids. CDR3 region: CASSSQGAGNTIYF. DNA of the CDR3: TGTGCCAGCAGTTCACAGGGGGCTGGAAACACCATATATTTT.

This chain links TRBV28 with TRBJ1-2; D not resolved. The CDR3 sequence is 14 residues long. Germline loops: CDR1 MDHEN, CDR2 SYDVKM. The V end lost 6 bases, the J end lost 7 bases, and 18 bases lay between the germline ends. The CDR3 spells CASRGAGRAGGYTF. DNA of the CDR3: TGTGCCAGCAGGGGCGCGGGAAGGGCCGGTGGCTACACCTTC.

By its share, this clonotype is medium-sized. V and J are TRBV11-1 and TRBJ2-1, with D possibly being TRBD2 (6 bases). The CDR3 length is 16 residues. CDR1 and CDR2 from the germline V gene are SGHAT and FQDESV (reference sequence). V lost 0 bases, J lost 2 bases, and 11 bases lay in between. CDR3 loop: CASSLAEGPAYNEQFF. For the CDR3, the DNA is TGTGCCAGCAGCTTAGCGGAGGGCCCAGCCTACAATGAGCAGTTCTTC.

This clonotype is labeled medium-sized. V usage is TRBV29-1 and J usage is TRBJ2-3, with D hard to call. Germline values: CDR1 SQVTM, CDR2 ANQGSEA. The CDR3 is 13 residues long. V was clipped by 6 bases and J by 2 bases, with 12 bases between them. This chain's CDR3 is CSVGYTVTDTQYF. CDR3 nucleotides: TGCAGCGTGGGTTATACAGTCACAGATACGCAGTATTTT.

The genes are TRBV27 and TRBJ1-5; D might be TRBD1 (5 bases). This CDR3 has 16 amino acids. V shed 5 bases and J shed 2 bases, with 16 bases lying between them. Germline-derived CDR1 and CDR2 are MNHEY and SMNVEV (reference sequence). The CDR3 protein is CASSNTQGVGNQPQHF. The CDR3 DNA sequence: TGTGCCAGCAGTAACACCCAGGGTGTGGGCAATCAGCCCCAGCATTTT.

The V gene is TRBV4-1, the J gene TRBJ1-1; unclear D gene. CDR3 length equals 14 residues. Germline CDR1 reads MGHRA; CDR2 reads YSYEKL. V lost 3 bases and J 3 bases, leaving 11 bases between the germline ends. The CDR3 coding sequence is TGCGCCAGCAGCCACTGGGCCATGGACACTGAAGCTTTCTTT. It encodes CASSHWAMDTEAFF.

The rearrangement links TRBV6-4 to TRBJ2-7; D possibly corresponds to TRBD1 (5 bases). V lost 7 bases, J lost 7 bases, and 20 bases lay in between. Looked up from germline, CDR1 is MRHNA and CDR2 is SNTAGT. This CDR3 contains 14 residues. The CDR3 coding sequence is TGTGCCAGCACTCGACAGCCTCCTTTTGGAGAGCAGTACTTC. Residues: CASTRQPPFGEQYF.

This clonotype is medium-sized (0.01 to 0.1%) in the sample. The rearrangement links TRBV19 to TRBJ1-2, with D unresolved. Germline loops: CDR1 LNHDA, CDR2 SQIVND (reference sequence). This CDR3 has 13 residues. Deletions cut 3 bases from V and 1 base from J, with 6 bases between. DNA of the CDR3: TGTGCCAGTAGTATGAAGGTTAACTATGGCTACACCTTC. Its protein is CASSMKVNYGYTF.

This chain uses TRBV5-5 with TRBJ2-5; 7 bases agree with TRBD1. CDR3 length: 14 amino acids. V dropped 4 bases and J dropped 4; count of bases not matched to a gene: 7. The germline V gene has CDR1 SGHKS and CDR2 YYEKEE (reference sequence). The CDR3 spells CASSLGTVPETQYF. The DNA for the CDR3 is TGTGCCAGCAGCCTCGGGACAGTTCCAGAGACCCAGTACTTC.

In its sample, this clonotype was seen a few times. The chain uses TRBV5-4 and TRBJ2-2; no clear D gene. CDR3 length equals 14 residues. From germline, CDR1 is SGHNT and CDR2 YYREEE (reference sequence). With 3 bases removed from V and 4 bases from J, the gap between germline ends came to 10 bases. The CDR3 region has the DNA TGTGCCAGCAGCTCCTGGTCCCTCACCGGGGAGCTGTTTTTT. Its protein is CASSSWSLTGELFF. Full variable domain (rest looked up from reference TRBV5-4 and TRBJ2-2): ETGVTQSPTHLIKTRGQQVTLRCSSQSGHNTVSWYQQALGQGPQFIFQYYREEENGRGNFPPRFSGLQFPNYSSELNVNALELDDSALYLCASSSWSLTGELFFGEGSRLTVL.

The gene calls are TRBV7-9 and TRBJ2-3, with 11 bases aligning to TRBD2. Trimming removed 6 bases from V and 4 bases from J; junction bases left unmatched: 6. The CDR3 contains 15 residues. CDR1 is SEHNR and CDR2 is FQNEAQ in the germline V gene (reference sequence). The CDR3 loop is CASRASGGRPDTQYF. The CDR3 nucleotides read TGTGCCAGCAGAGCTAGCGGGGGGCGGCCAGATACGCAGTATTTT. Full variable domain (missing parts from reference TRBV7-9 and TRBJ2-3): DTGVSQNPRHKITKRGQNVTFRCDPISEHNRLYWYRQTLGQGPEFLTYFQNEAQLEKSRLLSDRFSAERPKGSFSTLEIQRTEQGDSAMYLCASRASGGRPDTQYFGPGTRLTVL.

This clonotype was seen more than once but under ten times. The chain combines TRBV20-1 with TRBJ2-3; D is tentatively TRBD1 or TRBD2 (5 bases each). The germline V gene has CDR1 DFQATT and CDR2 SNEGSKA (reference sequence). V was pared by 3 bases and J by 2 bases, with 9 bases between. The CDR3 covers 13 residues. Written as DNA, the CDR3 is TGCAGTGCTAGGAGAGGGACCACAGATACGCAGTATTTT. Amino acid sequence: CSARRGTTDTQYF.

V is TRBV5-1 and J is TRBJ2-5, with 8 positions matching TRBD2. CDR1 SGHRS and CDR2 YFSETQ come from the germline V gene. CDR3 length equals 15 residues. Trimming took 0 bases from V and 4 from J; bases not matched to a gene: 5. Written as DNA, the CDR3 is TGCGCCAGCAGCTTGGGTGGTAGCGGGGCAGAGACCCAGTACTTC. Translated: CASSLGGSGAETQYF.

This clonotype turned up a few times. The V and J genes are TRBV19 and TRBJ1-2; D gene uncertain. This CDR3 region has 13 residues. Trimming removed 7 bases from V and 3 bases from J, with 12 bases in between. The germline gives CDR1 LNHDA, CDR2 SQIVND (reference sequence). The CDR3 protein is CASTHPSYYGYTF. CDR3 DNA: TGTGCCAGTACCCATCCCAGCTACTATGGCTACACCTTC.

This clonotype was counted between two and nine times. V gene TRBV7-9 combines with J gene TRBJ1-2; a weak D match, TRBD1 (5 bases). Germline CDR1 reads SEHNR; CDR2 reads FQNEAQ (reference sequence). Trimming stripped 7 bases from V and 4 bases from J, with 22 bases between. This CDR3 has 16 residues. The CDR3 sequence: CASTFAGGTLSYGYTF. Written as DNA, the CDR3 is TGTGCCAGCACCTTTGCAGGAGGGACCCTCTCCTATGGCTACACCTTC.